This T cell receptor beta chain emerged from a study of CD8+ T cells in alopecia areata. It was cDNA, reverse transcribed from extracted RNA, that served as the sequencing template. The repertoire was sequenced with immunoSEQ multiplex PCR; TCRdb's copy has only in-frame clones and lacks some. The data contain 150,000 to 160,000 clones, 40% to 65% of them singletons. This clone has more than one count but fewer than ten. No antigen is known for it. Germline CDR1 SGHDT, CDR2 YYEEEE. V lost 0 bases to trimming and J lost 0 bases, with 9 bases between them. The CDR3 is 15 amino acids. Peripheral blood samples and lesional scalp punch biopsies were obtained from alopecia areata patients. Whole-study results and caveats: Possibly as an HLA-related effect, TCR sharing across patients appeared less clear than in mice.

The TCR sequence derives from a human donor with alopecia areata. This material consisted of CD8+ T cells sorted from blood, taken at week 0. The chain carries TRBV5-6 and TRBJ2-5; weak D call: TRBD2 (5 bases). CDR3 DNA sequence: TGTGCCAGCAGCTTGGCCAGAGGGAACCAAGAGACCCAGTACTTC. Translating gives CASSLARGNQETQYF.